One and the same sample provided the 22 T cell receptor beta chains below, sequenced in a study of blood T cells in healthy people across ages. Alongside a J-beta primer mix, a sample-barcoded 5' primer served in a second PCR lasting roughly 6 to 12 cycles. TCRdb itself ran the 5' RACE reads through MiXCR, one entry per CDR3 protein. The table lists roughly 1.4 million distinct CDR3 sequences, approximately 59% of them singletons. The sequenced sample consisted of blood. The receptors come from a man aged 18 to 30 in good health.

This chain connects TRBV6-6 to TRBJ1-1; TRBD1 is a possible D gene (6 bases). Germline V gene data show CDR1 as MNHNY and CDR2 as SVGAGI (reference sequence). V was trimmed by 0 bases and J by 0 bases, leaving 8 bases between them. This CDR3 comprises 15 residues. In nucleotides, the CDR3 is TGTGCCAGCAGTTACTCGAGGGACATGAACACTGAAGCTTTCTTT. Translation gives CASSYSRDMNTEAFF.

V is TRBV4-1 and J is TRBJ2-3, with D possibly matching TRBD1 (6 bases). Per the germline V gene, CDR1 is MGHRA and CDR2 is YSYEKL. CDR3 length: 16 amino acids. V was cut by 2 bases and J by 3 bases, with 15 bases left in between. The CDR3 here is CASSQILLGGTDTQYF. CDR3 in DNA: TGCGCCAGCAGCCAAATATTATTAGGGGGAACAGATACGCAGTATTTT.

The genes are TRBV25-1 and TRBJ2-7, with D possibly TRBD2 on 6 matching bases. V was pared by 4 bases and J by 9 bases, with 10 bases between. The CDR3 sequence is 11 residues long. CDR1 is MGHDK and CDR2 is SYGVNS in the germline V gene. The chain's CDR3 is CASSVMGGQYF. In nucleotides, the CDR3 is TGTGCCAGCAGTGTTATGGGGGGGCAGTACTTC.

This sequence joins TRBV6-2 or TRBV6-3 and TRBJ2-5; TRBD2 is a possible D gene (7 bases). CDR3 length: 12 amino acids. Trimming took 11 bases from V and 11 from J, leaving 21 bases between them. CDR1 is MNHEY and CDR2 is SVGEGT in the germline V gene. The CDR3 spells CAGGGAPGEQYF. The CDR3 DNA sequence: TGTGCCGGAGGGGGGGCTCCGGGGGAGCAGTACTTC.

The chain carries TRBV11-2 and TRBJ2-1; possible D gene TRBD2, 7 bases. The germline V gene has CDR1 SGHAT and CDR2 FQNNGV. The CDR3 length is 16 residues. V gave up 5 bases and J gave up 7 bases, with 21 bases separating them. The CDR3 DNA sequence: TGTGCCAGCAGCCTCCGGGGGGCGGGGGATGAGAATGAGCAGTTCTTC. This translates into CASSLRGAGDENEQFF. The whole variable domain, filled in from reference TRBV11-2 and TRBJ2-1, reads EAGVAQSPRYKIIEKRQSVAFWCNPISGHATLYWYQQILGQGPKLLIQFQNNGVVDDSQLPKDRFSAERLKGVDSTLKIQPAKLEDSAVYLCASSLRGAGDENEQFFGPGTRLTVL.

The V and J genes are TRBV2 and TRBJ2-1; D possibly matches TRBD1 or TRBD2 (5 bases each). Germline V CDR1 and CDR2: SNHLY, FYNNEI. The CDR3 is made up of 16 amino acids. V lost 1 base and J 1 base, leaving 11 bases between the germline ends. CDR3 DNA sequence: TGTGCCAGCAGTGAAGAAGGGACCCGATCCTACAATGAGCAGTTCTTC. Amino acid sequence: CASSEEGTRSYNEQFF.

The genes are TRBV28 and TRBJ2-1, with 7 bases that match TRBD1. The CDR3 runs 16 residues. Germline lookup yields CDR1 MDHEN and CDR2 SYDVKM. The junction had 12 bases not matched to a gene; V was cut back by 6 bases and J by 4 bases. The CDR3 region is CASSMLGQNTYNEQFF. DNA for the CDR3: TGTGCCAGCAGCATGCTGGGACAGAATACTTACAATGAGCAGTTCTTC.

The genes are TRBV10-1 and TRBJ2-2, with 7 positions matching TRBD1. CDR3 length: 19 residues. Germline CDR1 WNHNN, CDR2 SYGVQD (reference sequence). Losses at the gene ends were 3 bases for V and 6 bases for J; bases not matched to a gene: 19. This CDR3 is CASSDLFTWGQKGSGELFF. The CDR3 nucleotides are TGCGCCAGCAGTGATTTGTTTACATGGGGACAGAAGGGTTCCGGGGAGCTGTTTTTT.

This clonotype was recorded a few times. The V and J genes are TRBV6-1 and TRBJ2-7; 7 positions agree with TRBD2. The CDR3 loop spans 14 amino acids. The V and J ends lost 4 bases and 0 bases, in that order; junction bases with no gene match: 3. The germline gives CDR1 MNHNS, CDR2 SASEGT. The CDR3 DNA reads TGTGCCAGCAGTGCCGGGACTACCTCCTACGAGCAGTACTTC. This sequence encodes CASSAGTTSYEQYF.

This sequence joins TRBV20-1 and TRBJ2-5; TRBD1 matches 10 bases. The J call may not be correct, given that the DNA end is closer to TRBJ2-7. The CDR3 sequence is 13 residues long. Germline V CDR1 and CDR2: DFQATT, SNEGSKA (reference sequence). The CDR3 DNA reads TGCAGTGCTCTACGGGACAGGGGTTGCGAGCAGTACTTC. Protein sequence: CSALRDRGCEQYF.

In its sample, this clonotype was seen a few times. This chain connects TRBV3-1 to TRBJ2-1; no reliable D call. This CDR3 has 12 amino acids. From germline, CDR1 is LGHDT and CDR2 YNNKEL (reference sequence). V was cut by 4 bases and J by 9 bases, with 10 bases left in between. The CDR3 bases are TGTGCCAGCAGCCCCGCTCGCGGTGAGCAGTTCTTC. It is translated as CASSPARGEQFF.

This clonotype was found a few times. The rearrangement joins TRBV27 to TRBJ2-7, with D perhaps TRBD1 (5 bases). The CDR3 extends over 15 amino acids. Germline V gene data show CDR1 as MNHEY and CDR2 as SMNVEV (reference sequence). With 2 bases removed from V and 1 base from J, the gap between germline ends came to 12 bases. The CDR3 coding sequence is TGTGCCAGCAGTTTACCCGACAGACAATCCTACGAGCAGTACTTC. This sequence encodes CASSLPDRQSYEQYF.

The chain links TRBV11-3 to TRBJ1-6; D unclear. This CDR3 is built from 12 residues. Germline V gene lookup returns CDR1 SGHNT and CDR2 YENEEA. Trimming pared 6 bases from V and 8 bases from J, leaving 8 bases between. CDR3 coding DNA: TGTGCCAGCAGTCACCAGGATTCACCCCTCCACTTT. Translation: CASSHQDSPLHF.

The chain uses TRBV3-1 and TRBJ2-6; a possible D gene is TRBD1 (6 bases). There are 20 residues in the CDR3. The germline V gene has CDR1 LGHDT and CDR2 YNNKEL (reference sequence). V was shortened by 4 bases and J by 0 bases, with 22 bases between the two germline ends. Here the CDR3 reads CASSRQSARDTLSGANVLTF. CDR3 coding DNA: TGTGCCAGCAGCCGCCAATCCGCCAGGGACACCCTCTCTGGGGCCAACGTCCTGACTTTC.

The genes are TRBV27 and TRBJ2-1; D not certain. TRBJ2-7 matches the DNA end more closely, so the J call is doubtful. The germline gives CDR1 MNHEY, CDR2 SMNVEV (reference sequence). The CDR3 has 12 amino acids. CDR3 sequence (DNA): TGTGCCAGCAGCCGGTCCTACAATGAGCAGTACTTC. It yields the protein CASSRSYNEQYF.

CDR3 amino acids: CASSQKETSGLAETQYF. DNA for the CDR3: TGTGCCAGCAGCCAAAAAGAGACTAGCGGGTTAGCAGAGACCCAGTACTTC. This chain uses TRBV4-2 with TRBJ2-5; 10 bases match TRBD2. The CDR3 runs to 17 residues. Germline CDR1 is LGHNA and CDR2 is YNFKEQ. Trimming took 2 bases from V and 4 from J; bases not matched to a gene: 10.

The CDR3, as DNA: TGTGCCAGCAGCTTAGAGGGCGGGGCTACGCAGTATTTT. Its protein product is CASSLEGGATQYF. This chain uses TRBV11-2 with TRBJ2-3; TRBD2 might be the D (6 bases). In germline, CDR1 is SGHAT, CDR2 FQNNGV. Trimming stripped 0 bases from V and 8 bases from J, with 9 bases between. CDR3 size: 13 residues.

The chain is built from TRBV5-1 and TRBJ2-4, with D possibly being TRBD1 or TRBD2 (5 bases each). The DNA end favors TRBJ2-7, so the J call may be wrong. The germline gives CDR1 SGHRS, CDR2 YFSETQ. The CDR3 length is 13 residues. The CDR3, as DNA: TGCGCCAGCCGGGAAAGACAGACCTACGAGCAGTACTTC. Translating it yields CASRERQTYEQYF.

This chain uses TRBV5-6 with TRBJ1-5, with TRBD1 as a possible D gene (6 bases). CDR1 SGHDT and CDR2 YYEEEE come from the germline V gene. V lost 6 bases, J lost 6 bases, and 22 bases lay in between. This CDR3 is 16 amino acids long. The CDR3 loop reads CASTPEGTPWGQPQHF. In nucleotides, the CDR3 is TGTGCCAGCACCCCGGAAGGGACACCTTGGGGTCAGCCCCAGCATTTT.

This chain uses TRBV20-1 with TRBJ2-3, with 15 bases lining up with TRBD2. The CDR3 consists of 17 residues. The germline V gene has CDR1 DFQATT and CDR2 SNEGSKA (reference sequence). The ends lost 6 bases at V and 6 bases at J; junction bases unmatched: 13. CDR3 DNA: TGCAGTGCCGTCCCGGGACTAGCGGGAGGTTCCGGGGATACGCAGTATTTT. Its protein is CSAVPGLAGGSGDTQYF.

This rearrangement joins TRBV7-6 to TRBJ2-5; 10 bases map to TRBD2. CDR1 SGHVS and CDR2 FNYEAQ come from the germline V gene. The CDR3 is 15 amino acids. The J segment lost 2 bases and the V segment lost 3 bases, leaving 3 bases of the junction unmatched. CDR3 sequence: CASSFGLAVQETQYF. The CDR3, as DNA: TGTGCCAGCAGCTTTGGACTAGCGGTACAAGAGACCCAGTACTTC.

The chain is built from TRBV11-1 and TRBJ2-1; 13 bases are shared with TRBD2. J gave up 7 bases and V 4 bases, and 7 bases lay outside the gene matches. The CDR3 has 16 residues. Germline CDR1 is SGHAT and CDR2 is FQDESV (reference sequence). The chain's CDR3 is CASSSYTSGRGNEQFF. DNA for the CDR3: TGTGCCAGCAGCTCCTATACTAGCGGGAGGGGAAATGAGCAGTTCTTC.